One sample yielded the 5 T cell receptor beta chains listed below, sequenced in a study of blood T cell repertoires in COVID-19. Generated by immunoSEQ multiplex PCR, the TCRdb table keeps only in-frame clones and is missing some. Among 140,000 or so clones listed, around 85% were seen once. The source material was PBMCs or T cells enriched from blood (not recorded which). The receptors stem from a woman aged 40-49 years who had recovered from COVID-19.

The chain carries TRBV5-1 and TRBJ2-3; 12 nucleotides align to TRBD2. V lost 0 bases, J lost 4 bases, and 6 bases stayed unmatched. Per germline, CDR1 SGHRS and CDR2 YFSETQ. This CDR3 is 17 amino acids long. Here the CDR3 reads CASSLAGLAGSADTQYF. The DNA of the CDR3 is TGCGCCAGCAGCTTGGCGGGACTAGCGGGCTCGGCAGATACGCAGTATTTT.

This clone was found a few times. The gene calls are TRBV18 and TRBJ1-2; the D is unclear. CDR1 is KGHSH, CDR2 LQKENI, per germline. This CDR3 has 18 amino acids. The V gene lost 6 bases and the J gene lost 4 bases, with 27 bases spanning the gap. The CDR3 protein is CASSKLTQSNEGIYGYTF. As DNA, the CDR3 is TGTGCCAGCTCTAAACTCACCCAATCCAACGAGGGAATCTATGGCTACACCTTC.

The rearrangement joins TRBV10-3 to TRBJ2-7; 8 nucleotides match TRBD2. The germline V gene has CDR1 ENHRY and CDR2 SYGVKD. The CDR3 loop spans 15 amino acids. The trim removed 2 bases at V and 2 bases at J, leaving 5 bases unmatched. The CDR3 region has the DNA TGTGCCATCAGTGAGCTGAGCGGGGGTGCCTACGAGCAGTACTTC. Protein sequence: CAISELSGGAYEQYF.

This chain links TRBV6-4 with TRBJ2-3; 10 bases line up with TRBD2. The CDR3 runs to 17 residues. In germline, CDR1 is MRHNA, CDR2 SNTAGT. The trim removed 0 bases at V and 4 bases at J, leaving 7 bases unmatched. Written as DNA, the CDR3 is TGTGCCAGCAGTGACTCCGGAGGAGCGGGGGGGCCAGATACGCAGTATTTT. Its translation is CASSDSGGAGGPDTQYF.

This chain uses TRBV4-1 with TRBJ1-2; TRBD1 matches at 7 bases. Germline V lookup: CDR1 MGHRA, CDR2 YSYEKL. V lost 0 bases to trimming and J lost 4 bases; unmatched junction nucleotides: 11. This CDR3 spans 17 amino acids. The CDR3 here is CASSQDPEIDRVYGYTF. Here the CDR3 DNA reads TGCGCCAGCAGCCAAGATCCGGAAATAGACAGGGTCTATGGCTACACCTTC.